This passage covers 18 T cell receptor beta chains from one sample sequenced in a study of shared clonotypes between healthy human individuals. The table came from immunoSEQ multiplex PCR; TCRdb's copy has only in-frame clones and leaves some out. The sample consists of roughly 2,500,000 clones, roughly 93% of them appearing once. Sequencing was done on a sample of naive CD4+ T cells from PBMCs. Indicated subset: CD45RA+ positively selected. The receptors shown here come from a man between 18 and 29 years old in good health. Some clones in this sample may be carry-over from other donors' samples.

This chain links TRBV6-1 with TRBJ2-3; 12 bases are a match to TRBD2. Unmatched junction bases numbered 14, after V lost 8 bases and J lost 14 bases. Germline loops: CDR1 MNHNS, CDR2 SASEGT. The CDR3 length is 14 residues. This CDR3 is CASLVALAGGDLYF. For the CDR3, the DNA is TGTGCCAGCCTCGTCGCACTAGCGGGAGGCGATCTGTATTTT.

The chain recombines TRBV6-1 with TRBJ2-7; D call uncertain. This CDR3 is built from 13 residues. Per the germline V gene, CDR1 is MNHNS and CDR2 is SASEGT. V gave up 3 bases and J gave up 3 bases, with 9 bases separating them. CDR3 sequence: CASSELGFYEQYF. The CDR3 DNA reads as TGTGCCAGCAGTGAGTTAGGATTCTACGAGCAGTACTTC.

The rearrangement uses TRBV14 and TRBJ2-7; possible D gene TRBD2, 6 bases. The germline CDR1 and CDR2 sequences are SGHDN and FVKESK. The germline V and J ends were trimmed by 3 bases and 7 bases, with 10 bases remaining between them. The CDR3 runs 12 residues. The CDR3 DNA follows: TGTGCCAGCAGCCAGGGGGGTTGGGAGCAGTACTTC. Encoded protein: CASSQGGWEQYF.

The CDR3 here is CASSPQPPGHDSLAKNIQYF. The CDR3 DNA is TGTGCCAGCAGCCCACAACCCCCGGGACACGATTCACTAGCCAAAAACATTCAGTACTTC. The V gene is TRBV7-6, the J gene TRBJ2-4; possible D gene TRBD1, 6 bases. Germline lookup yields CDR1 SGHVS and CDR2 FNYEAQ. Trimming cost V 5 bases and J 0 bases, with 26 bases left between them. This CDR3 is built from 20 residues.

J is TRBJ1-2 and V is TRBV27; D not resolved. The CDR3 consists of 11 residues. Per the germline V gene, CDR1 is MNHEY and CDR2 is SMNVEV (reference sequence). Trimming removed 10 bases from V and 5 bases from J, with 11 bases in between. CDR3 in amino acids: CATPKGYGYTF. DNA for the CDR3: TGTGCCACCCCAAAAGGGTATGGCTACACCTTC.

The V gene is TRBV28, the J gene TRBJ2-3, with D unresolved. This CDR3 has 13 amino acids. Germline values: CDR1 MDHEN, CDR2 SYDVKM. The germline V and J ends were trimmed by 7 bases and 2 bases, with 10 bases remaining between them. CDR3 residues: CASKVPVTDTQYF. CDR3 bases: TGTGCCAGCAAGGTGCCGGTCACAGATACGCAGTATTTT.

The gene calls are TRBV9 and TRBJ2-1; 9 bases map to TRBD2. CDR1 is SGDLS and CDR2 is YYNGEE in the germline V gene. The ends lost 0 bases at V and 7 bases at J; junction bases unmatched: 5. This CDR3 is 15 amino acids long. CDR3 DNA sequence: TGTGCCAGCAGCGTAGCTAGCGGGATCTGGAATGAGCAGTTCTTC. Amino acids: CASSVASGIWNEQFF.

The J gene is TRBJ2-5, the V gene TRBV28, with TRBD2 matching over 11 bases. With 5 bases clipped from V and 5 bases from J, the junction kept 13 bases outside the gene matches. The CDR3 totals 17 residues. Germline CDR1 reads MDHEN; CDR2 reads SYDVKM. The CDR3 coding sequence is TGTGCCAGCAGTGCCAATCTACTAGCGGGAGAATCGGAGACCCAGTACTTC. This translates into CASSANLLAGESETQYF.

CDR3 DNA sequence: TGTGCCAGCAGCTTAGGTGCGGGAGACGAGCAGTACTTC. Protein sequence: CASSLGAGDEQYF. This chain joins TRBV11-2 and TRBJ2-5; 7 nucleotides match TRBD2. The DNA matches TRBJ2-7 better at its end, which makes the J call doubtful. Germline CDR1 reads SGHAT; CDR2 reads FQNNGV. The CDR3 contains 13 residues.

V gene TRBV12-2 combines with J gene TRBJ1-1; the table's D call, TRBD1, has no DNA check behind it. TRBV12-2 is a documented pseudogene. This CDR3 region has 23 residues. CDR3 sequence reads: CASRCHGTGKEVMDAGAGTEAFF. For the CDR3, the DNA is TGTGCAAGTCGCTGCCACGGGACAGGGAAGGAGGTGATGGACGCGGGGGCCGGCACTGAAGCTTTCTTT.

In its sample, this clone was seen once. CDR3 in DNA: TGTGCCAGCTCACCCGAGACAGGGCACTACAATGAGCAGTTCTTC. Residues: CASSPETGHYNEQFF. The gene calls are TRBV18 and TRBJ2-1, with 7 bases that match TRBD1. In germline, CDR1 is KGHSH, CDR2 LQKENI. J was trimmed by 3 bases and V by 3 bases; bases with no gene match: 5. The CDR3 is made up of 15 amino acids.

The chain links TRBV6-5 to TRBJ2-7; D is possibly TRBD2 (5 bases). The CDR3 is 16 amino acids. CDR1 is MNHEY and CDR2 is SVGAGI in the germline V gene. V dropped 0 bases and J dropped 2 bases, with 14 bases sitting between them. The CDR3 region is CASSYSSPGGPYEQYF. CDR3 DNA: TGTGCCAGCAGTTACTCGTCCCCAGGCGGGCCCTACGAGCAGTACTTC.

The V gene is TRBV2, the J gene TRBJ2-2; 8 bases match TRBD1. The CDR3 runs to 15 residues. The germline V gene has CDR1 SNHLY and CDR2 FYNNEI. With 6 bases clipped from V and 4 bases from J, the junction kept 7 bases outside the gene matches. CDR3 region: CASRPGQVITGELFF. As DNA, the CDR3 is TGTGCCAGCAGGCCGGGACAGGTGATCACCGGGGAGCTGTTTTTT.

The V gene is TRBV7-2, the J gene TRBJ2-1, with D tentatively TRBD2 (6 bases). The germline gives CDR1 SGHTA, CDR2 FQGNSA. V was shortened by 5 bases and J by 8 bases, with 19 bases between the two germline ends. This CDR3 is built from 15 residues. CDR3 bases: TGTGCCAGCAGCACACGGAGGGTGGCGGCGTATGAGCAGTTCTTC. It specifies CASSTRRVAAYEQFF.

Notes on this clone: One end of the junction varies from germline; a read error may be responsible. The J gene is TRBJ1-2, the V gene TRBV6-5; TRBD1 aligns across 7 bases. The V gene's germline CDR1 is MNHEY and CDR2 SVGAGI. The CDR3 covers 14 residues. The CDR3 bases are TGTGCCAGCAGTTACTCGAGGCAAGGTGGGACAGCAATCTTC. Amino acid sequence: CASSYSRQGGTAIF.

The chain links TRBV29-1 to TRBJ1-1; D ambiguous. CDR1 and CDR2 from the germline V gene are SQVTM and ANQGSEA. The ends were cut back, 2 bases at V and 1 base at J, with 11 bases in the middle. CDR3 length: 14 amino acids. The CDR3: CSVEHMGANTEAFF. For the CDR3, the DNA is TGCAGCGTTGAACACATGGGAGCGAACACTGAAGCTTTCTTT.

The chain joins TRBV7-6 to TRBJ2-6; 8 bases agree with TRBD1. Losses at the gene ends were 5 bases for V and 0 bases for J; bases not matched to a gene: 9. CDR1 is SGHVS, CDR2 FNYEAQ, per germline. The CDR3 length is 18 residues. The CDR3 here is CASSLPRDRLSGANVLTF. CDR3 in DNA: TGTGCCAGCAGCCTCCCCCGGGACAGGCTCTCTGGGGCCAACGTCCTGACTTTC.

The V call is TRBV5-4, the J call TRBJ1-2; TRBD1 matches 10 bases. Per the germline V gene, CDR1 is SGHNT and CDR2 is YYREEE (reference sequence). The CDR3 sequence is 14 residues long. The V segment lost 4 bases and the J segment 3 bases; nucleotides outside the gene matches: 3. CDR3 region: CASSADRGHYGYTF. DNA of the CDR3: TGTGCCAGCAGCGCCGACAGGGGGCACTATGGCTACACCTTC.